These 32 T cell receptor beta chains were sequenced from one sample in a study of cytomegalovirus exposure and HLA in healthy donors. Researchers ran the PCR with 60 Vbeta and 13 Jbeta primers. Some clones are missing from TCRdb's copy, which holds only in-frame ones; the method was immunoSEQ multiplex PCR. The sample includes 77,000 or so clones, 60% to 80% of them seen just once. Material: PBMCs. Receptor source: a woman aged 40-49 years in good health and CMV-seronegative.

The CDR3 protein is CASRGDRVPNTEAFF. Here the CDR3 DNA reads TGTGCCAGCAGGGGCGACAGGGTCCCGAACACTGAAGCTTTCTTT. The gene calls are TRBV6-1 and TRBJ1-1, with TRBD1 matching over 7 bases. The CDR3 totals 15 residues. The V gene end was trimmed by 6 bases and the J gene end by 1 base; junction bases not matched to a gene: 8. The V gene's germline CDR1 is MNHNS and CDR2 SASEGT.

The chain joins TRBV10-3 to TRBJ2-7, with 7 bases identical to TRBD1. This CDR3 is 15 amino acids long. Germline-derived CDR1 and CDR2 are ENHRY and SYGVKD. V gave up 2 bases and J gave up 0 bases; unmatched junction bases: 4. CDR3: CAISEPGQSSYEQYF. CDR3 DNA sequence: TGTGCCATCAGTGAGCCGGGACAGAGCTCCTACGAGCAGTACTTC.

The chain links TRBV5-1 to TRBJ1-2; no firm D call. Trimming pared 3 bases from V and 7 bases from J, leaving 13 bases between. Germline CDR1 SGHRS, CDR2 YFSETQ. The CDR3 is 13 residues long. In DNA, the CDR3 is TGCGCCAGCAGCTGGAGCGGGGAGTCTGGCTACACCTTC. Translated, it gives CASSWSGESGYTF.

This clone was counted a few times. The V call is TRBV7-9, the J call TRBJ2-7; weak D call: TRBD2 (6 bases). The length of the CDR3 is 16 residues. V lost 4 bases to trimming and J lost 3 bases, with 19 bases between them. Germline CDR1 and CDR2: SEHNR and FQNEAQ (reference sequence). CDR3 in DNA: TGTGCCAGCAGCTCCTCGGAGGGTTCGAAACACTACGAGCAGTACTTC. It yields the protein CASSSSEGSKHYEQYF.

The chain has TRBV9 and TRBJ1-2; D possibly corresponds to TRBD1 (5 bases). V lost 5 bases to trimming and J lost 8 bases, with 13 bases between them. The CDR3 totals 12 residues. Per germline, CDR1 SGDLS and CDR2 YYNGEE. CDR3 DNA sequence: TGTGCCAGCAGACCCCTGGGGGGGGGCTACACCTTC. It translates to CASRPLGGGYTF.

This clone came up once. The rearrangement joins TRBV5-4 to TRBJ1-1; weak D call: TRBD1 (5 bases). The CDR3 covers 13 residues. Trimming shortened V by 4 bases and J by 4 bases, and 11 bases separated the two germline ends. Germline V CDR1 and CDR2: SGHNT, YYREEE (reference sequence). This chain's CDR3 is CASSGGGCTEAFF. The CDR3, as DNA: TGTGCCAGCAGCGGGGGGGGGTGCACTGAAGCTTTCTTT.

The J gene is TRBJ2-1, the V gene TRBV29-1, with a tentative D call TRBD1 (5 bases). Germline CDR1 reads SQVTM; CDR2 reads ANQGSEA. V was pared by 3 bases and J by 9 bases, with 18 bases between. CDR3 size: 14 residues. The CDR3, as DNA: TGCAGCGTTGAGGGAAAAGGGGTTTTAGGTGAGCAGTTCTTC. The encoded protein is CSVEGKGVLGEQFF.

This chain links TRBV28 with TRBJ2-1; 8 nucleotides align to TRBD2. This CDR3 has 15 amino acids. CDR1 MDHEN and CDR2 SYDVKM come from the germline V gene. Trimming cost V 5 bases and J 0 bases; bases outside gene matches: 3. The CDR3 DNA follows: TGTGCCAGCAGTGACAGCGGGAGCTCCTACAATGAGCAGTTCTTC. Translating it yields CASSDSGSSYNEQFF.

The V call is TRBV5-4, the J call TRBJ2-7, with 7 bases fitting TRBD1. Germline loops: CDR1 SGHNT, CDR2 YYREEE (reference sequence). V was pared by 0 bases and J by 2 bases, with 5 bases of the junction left unmatched. This CDR3 has 15 residues. CDR3 sequence (DNA): TGTGCCAGCAGCTTGGGTACAGGGGTCACCTACGAGCAGTACTTC. Translating gives CASSLGTGVTYEQYF.

This chain uses TRBV10-3 with TRBJ2-1; the D gene is possibly TRBD2 (7 bases). The CDR3 loop spans 14 amino acids. Germline assignment: CDR1 ENHRY and CDR2 SYGVKD. Between the trimmed V and J ends, which lost 4 bases and 8 bases, there was a span of 15 bases. Written as DNA, the CDR3 is TGTGCCATCAGTGCGGGACAACTAGCGTATGAGCAGTTCTTC. Translated: CAISAGQLAYEQFF.

This chain links TRBV2 with TRBJ1-6; 7 bases fit TRBD1. The CDR3 contains 14 residues. Trimming cost V 11 bases and J 4 bases; bases outside gene matches: 8. CDR1 and CDR2 (germline): SNHLY, FYNNEI. The CDR3 DNA reads as TGTGCCGGAAGGGACAGCGATTATAATTCACCCCTCCACTTT. It codes for CAGRDSDYNSPLHF.

This clone occurred once. J is TRBJ2-7 and V is TRBV11-1; D perhaps matches TRBD2 (5 bases). Germline V gives CDR1 SGHAT, CDR2 FQDESV (reference sequence). V lost 3 bases to trimming and J lost 3 bases, with 18 bases between them. The CDR3 is 16 amino acids. The CDR3 DNA is TGTGCCAGCAGCTTTTACACGGGAACCCCCCTCTACGAGCAGTACTTC. Its protein product is CASSFYTGTPLYEQYF.

This clone was picked up a small number of times. The chain links TRBV6-5 to TRBJ2-7; TRBD2 is a possible D gene (6 bases). The CDR3 spans 15 residues. The germline V and J ends were trimmed by 6 bases and 6 bases, with 21 bases remaining between them. Germline V gene sequence: CDR1 MNHEY, CDR2 SVGAGI. The CDR3 reads CASSLNWGVSFEQYF. For the CDR3, the DNA is TGTGCCAGCAGCCTTAACTGGGGGGTCTCTTTCGAGCAGTACTTC.

This clone was detected a few times. The genes are TRBV28 and TRBJ2-7; perhaps TRBD1 as D (6 bases). Germline CDR1 is MDHEN and CDR2 is SYDVKM. Trimming took off 3 bases at V and 3 bases at J, with 12 bases between the two ends. The CDR3 is 14 amino acids. CDR3 DNA: TGTGCCAGCAGTTTTACTGGACAGATCTACGAGCAGTACTTC. Its translation is CASSFTGQIYEQYF.

The chain joins TRBV11-3 to TRBJ2-3; 8 nucleotides line up with TRBD1. The germline CDR1 and CDR2 sequences are SGHNT and YENEEA. V trimming: 1 base; J trimming: 6 bases; junction bases outside the gene matches: 3. The CDR3 totals 14 residues. CDR3 protein: CASSLGRGPDTQYF. Written as DNA, the CDR3 is TGTGCCAGCAGCTTAGGCAGGGGGCCCGATACGCAGTATTTT.

This clone has a handful of counts. V gene TRBV6-1 combines with J gene TRBJ2-5; a weak D match, TRBD2 (6 bases). The CDR3 length is 14 residues. The germline gives CDR1 MNHNS, CDR2 SASEGT. V was trimmed by 7 bases and J by 2 bases, leaving 14 bases between them. The CDR3: CASIRDSPQETQYF. CDR3 sequence (DNA): TGTGCCAGCATCCGGGACTCGCCACAAGAGACCCAGTACTTC.

V and J are TRBV2 and TRBJ1-5; no definite D call. The V gene's germline CDR1 is SNHLY and CDR2 FYNNEI. This CDR3 is 15 amino acids long. Trimming took off 1 base at V and 9 bases at J, with 16 bases between the two ends. The CDR3 sequence: CASSEGAGSNRPQHF. CDR3 bases: TGTGCCAGCAGTGAAGGGGCCGGCTCAAATAGGCCCCAGCATTTT.

The V gene is TRBV28, the J gene TRBJ2-7; 9 nucleotides match TRBD1. Germline V gene lookup returns CDR1 MDHEN and CDR2 SYDVKM. This CDR3 region has 15 residues. Trimming cost V 5 bases and J 3 bases; bases outside gene matches: 8. The chain's CDR3 is CASSVITGGGYEQYF. The DNA for the CDR3 is TGTGCCAGCAGTGTAATCACAGGGGGCGGCTACGAGCAGTACTTC.

The V and J genes are TRBV29-1 and TRBJ1-4; 7 bases are shared with TRBD1. This CDR3 is 15 amino acids long. Unmatched junction bases numbered 10, after V lost 5 bases and J lost 4 bases. Germline V CDR1 and CDR2: SQVTM, ANQGSEA. The CDR3 is CSVTGVDRDNEKLFF. CDR3 DNA: TGCAGCGTTACGGGGGTCGACAGGGATAATGAAAAACTGTTTTTT.

The chain employs TRBV5-4 and TRBJ2-3; the match to TRBD2 covers 9 bases. The germline CDR1 and CDR2 sequences are SGHNT and YYREEE (reference sequence). This CDR3 comprises 18 residues. The V and J ends lost 4 bases and 3 bases, in that order; junction bases with no gene match: 15. Written as DNA, the CDR3 is TGTGCCAGCAGCCCTTCGGTGGGGAGCGGGGGGATTACAGATACGCAGTATTTT. Its translation: CASSPSVGSGGITDTQYF.

The chain carries TRBV19 and TRBJ2-1; 8 nucleotides align to TRBD1. Losses at the gene ends were 5 bases for V and 6 bases for J; bases not matched to a gene: 12. CDR1 and CDR2 (germline): LNHDA, SQIVND (reference sequence). This CDR3 has 16 amino acids. The CDR3 sequence: CASSSTSGGVPNEQFF. DNA for the CDR3: TGTGCCAGTAGTTCAACCTCAGGGGGCGTCCCCAATGAGCAGTTCTTC.

The genes are TRBV6-5 and TRBJ2-3; D remains ambiguous. CDR1 and CDR2 from the germline V gene are MNHEY and SVGAGI. This CDR3 spans 14 amino acids. V was clipped by 6 bases and J by 8 bases, with 18 bases between them. Written as DNA, the CDR3 is TGTGCCAGCAGGGGCTCCAGGTTACAGATTACGCAGTATTTT. It specifies CASRGSRLQITQYF.

The chain is built from TRBV6-4 and TRBJ2-1, with 7 positions matching TRBD2. After removal of 5 bases from V and 0 bases from J, the junction contained 7 bases not matched to a gene. The CDR3 length is 16 residues. CDR1 and CDR2 from the germline V gene are MRHNA and SNTAGT. In DNA, the CDR3 is TGTGCCAGCAGTTCTCAGCGGGGTAGCTCCTACAATGAGCAGTTCTTC. It yields the protein CASSSQRGSSYNEQFF.

The rearrangement links TRBV18 to TRBJ1-1; 8 bases align to TRBD1. J gave up 4 bases and V 6 bases, and 10 bases lay outside the gene matches. This CDR3 has 15 amino acids. CDR1 is KGHSH and CDR2 is LQKENI in the germline V gene. In DNA form, the CDR3 reads TGTGCCAGCTCGTTTACGCAGGGGGCGCGCACTGAAGCTTTCTTT. Translating it yields CASSFTQGARTEAFF.

The V call is TRBV10-3, the J call TRBJ2-7; possible D gene TRBD2, 7 bases. The V gene's germline CDR1 is ENHRY and CDR2 SYGVKD. CDR3 length: 18 amino acids. The V gene lost 0 bases and the J gene lost 2 bases, with 20 bases spanning the gap. CDR3 region: CAISESLLGGRKPYEQYF. The DNA of the CDR3 is TGTGCCATCAGTGAGTCGTTGCTGGGGGGGCGGAAGCCCTACGAGCAGTACTTC.

This clone appeared a single time. This sequence joins TRBV6-5 and TRBJ2-2; D is unresolved. Trimming removed 8 bases from V and 1 base from J, with 14 bases in between. CDR1 and CDR2 from the germline V gene are MNHEY and SVGAGI. This CDR3 is built from 15 residues. CDR3 sequence (DNA): TGTGCCAGCCCTACGACTGTAGAGAACACCGGGGAGCTGTTTTTT. Translating gives CASPTTVENTGELFF.

This clone was detected only a few times. The V call is TRBV7-9, the J call TRBJ2-5, with 11 bases that match TRBD2. The J call may be mistaken, given a closer DNA end match to TRBJ2-7. CDR1 is SEHNR, CDR2 FQNEAQ, per germline (reference sequence). This CDR3 is 13 amino acids long. CDR3 region: CASTRTSGYEQYF. CDR3 DNA sequence: TGTGCCAGCACACGGACTAGCGGGTACGAGCAGTACTTC.

This clone appeared a single time. The chain's CDR3 is CASSASTGVEKLFF. CDR3 nucleotide sequence: TGTGCCAGCAGTGCCTCGACAGGGGTAGAAAAACTGTTTTTT. The chain recombines TRBV28 with TRBJ1-4; 8 bases agree with TRBD1. J was trimmed by 8 bases and V by 5 bases; bases with no gene match: 7. The CDR3 runs 14 residues. Germline V gives CDR1 MDHEN, CDR2 SYDVKM.

A few counts support this clone. The V and J genes are TRBV18 and TRBJ2-7; D is possibly TRBD2 (5 bases). Germline CDR1 is KGHSH and CDR2 is LQKENI. This CDR3 has 14 amino acids. Deletions cut 3 bases from V and 5 bases from J, with 14 bases between. Here the CDR3 reads CASSPGERRHEQYF. The CDR3 region has the DNA TGTGCCAGCTCACCTGGAGAGCGGCGGCACGAGCAGTACTTC.

This chain joins TRBV5-4 and TRBJ1-1; D is uncertain. The germline V gene encodes CDR1 SGHNT and CDR2 YYREEE (reference sequence). Trimming cost V 2 bases and J 5 bases, with 10 bases left between them. This CDR3 spans 13 amino acids. The CDR3 nucleotides are TGTGCCAGCAGCTTATGGGGAGGGACTGAAGCTTTCTTT. It codes for CASSLWGGTEAFF. The entire variable domain, with the rest obtained from reference TRBV5-4 and TRBJ1-1, is as follows: ETGVTQSPTHLIKTRGQQVTLRCSSQSGHNTVSWYQQALGQGPQFIFQYYREEENGRGNFPPRFSGLQFPNYSSELNVNALELDDSALYLCASSLWGGTEAFFGQGTRLTVV.

The chain recombines TRBV19 with TRBJ2-2, with D possibly matching TRBD2 (5 bases). Germline V gene data show CDR1 as LNHDA and CDR2 as SQIVND (reference sequence). V lost 5 bases, J lost 7 bases, and 17 bases lay in between. The CDR3 covers 15 residues. CDR3 sequence reads: CASSRTSRDGGELFF. In DNA, the CDR3 is TGTGCCAGTAGTCGTACCTCTCGGGATGGCGGGGAGCTGTTTTTT.

The CDR3 is CASSLEARQPQHF. CDR3 bases: TGTGCCAGCAGCTTAGAGGCTAGGCAGCCCCAGCATTTT. J is TRBJ1-5 and V is TRBV7-8; D uncertain. The V gene lost 1 base and the J gene lost 7 bases, with 8 bases spanning the gap. The V gene's germline CDR1 is SGHVS and CDR2 FQNEAQ. This CDR3 spans 13 amino acids.